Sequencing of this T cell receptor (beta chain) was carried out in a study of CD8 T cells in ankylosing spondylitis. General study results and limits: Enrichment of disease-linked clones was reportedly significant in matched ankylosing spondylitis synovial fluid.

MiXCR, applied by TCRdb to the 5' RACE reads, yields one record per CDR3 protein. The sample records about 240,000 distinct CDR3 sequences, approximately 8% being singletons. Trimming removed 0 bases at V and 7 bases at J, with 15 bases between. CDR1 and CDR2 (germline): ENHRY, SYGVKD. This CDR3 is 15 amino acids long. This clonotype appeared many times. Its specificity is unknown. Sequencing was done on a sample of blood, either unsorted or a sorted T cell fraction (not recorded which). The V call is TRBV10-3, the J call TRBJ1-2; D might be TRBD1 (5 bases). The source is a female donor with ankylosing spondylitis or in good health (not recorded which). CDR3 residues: CAISESGDLAGGYTF. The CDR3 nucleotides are TGTGCCATCAGTGAGTCGGGGGACCTTGCTGGTGGCTACACCTTC.